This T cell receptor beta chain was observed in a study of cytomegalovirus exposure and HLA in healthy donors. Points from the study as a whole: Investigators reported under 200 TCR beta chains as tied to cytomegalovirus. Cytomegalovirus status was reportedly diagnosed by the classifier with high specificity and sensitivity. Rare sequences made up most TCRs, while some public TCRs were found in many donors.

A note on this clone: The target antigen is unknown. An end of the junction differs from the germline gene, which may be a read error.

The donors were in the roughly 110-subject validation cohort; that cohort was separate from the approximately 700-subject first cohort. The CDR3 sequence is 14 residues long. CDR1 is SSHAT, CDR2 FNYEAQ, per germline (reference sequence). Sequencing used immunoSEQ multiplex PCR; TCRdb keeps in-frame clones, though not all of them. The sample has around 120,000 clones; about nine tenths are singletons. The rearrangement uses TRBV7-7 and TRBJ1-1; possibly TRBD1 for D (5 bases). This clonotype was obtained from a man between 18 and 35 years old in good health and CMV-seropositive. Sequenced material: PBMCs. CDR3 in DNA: TGTGCTAGCAGCTTAGCCAGGGCGGTGGCTGAAGCTTTCTTT. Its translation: CASSLARAVAEAFF.